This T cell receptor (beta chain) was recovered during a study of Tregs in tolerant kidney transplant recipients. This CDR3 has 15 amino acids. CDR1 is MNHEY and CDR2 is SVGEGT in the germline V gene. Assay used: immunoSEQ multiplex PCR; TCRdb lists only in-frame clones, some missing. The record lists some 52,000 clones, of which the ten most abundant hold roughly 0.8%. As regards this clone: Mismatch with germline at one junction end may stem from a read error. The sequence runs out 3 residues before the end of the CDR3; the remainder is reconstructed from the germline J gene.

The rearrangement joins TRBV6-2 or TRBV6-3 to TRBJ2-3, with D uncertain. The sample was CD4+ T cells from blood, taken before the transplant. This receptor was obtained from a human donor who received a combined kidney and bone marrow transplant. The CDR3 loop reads CASSYGSILRDPQYF. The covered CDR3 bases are TGTGCCAGCAGTTACGGTTCTATTCTACGAGATCCG.